These 15 T cell receptor beta chains were all obtained from the same sample, sequenced in a study of cytomegalovirus exposure and HLA in healthy donors. The study ran its PCR with 60 Vbeta and 13 Jbeta primers. Profiling relied on immunoSEQ multiplex PCR, and the TCRdb table lists in-frame clones only, not all of them. The data show about 230,000 clones, around 80% seen once. Sequences were obtained from PBMCs. These receptor sequences come from a woman in her 40s in good health and CMV-seronegative.

This chain joins TRBV15 and TRBJ2-5; 9 bases match TRBD1. The germline V gene has CDR1 LNHNV and CDR2 YYDKDF (reference sequence). The CDR3 runs 16 residues. J lost 6 bases, V lost 0 bases, and 8 bases had no gene match. The CDR3 bases are TGTGCCACCAGCAGAGATGGACAGGGGTTATCGAAGACCCAGTACTTC. Translation gives CATSRDGQGLSKTQYF. Together with reference TRBV15 and TRBJ2-5, the CDR3 gives the full variable domain: DAMVIQNPRYQVTQFGKPVTLSCSQTLNHNVMYWYQQKSSQAPKLLFHYYDKDFNNEADTPDNFQSRRPNTSFCFLDIRSPGLGDTAMYLCATSRDGQGLSKTQYFGPGTRLLVL.

The rearrangement joins TRBV11-3 to TRBJ2-5, with 8 positions matching TRBD1. The V gene end was trimmed by 5 bases and the J gene end by 3 bases; junction bases not matched to a gene: 11. Germline CDR1 is SGHNT and CDR2 is YENEEA. The CDR3 has 16 amino acids. The CDR3 DNA follows: TGTGCCAGCAGCCCGGACCGGACAGGGATGGAAGAGACCCAGTACTTC. Translation: CASSPDRTGMEETQYF.

The chain couples TRBV6-5 to TRBJ1-5; TRBD1 agrees at 7 bases. CDR1 and CDR2 (germline): MNHEY, SVGAGI. J was trimmed by 15 bases and V by 2 bases; bases with no gene match: 10. The CDR3 runs 13 residues. This CDR3 reads CASSYNRGESRHF. As DNA, the CDR3 is TGTGCCAGCAGTTACAACAGGGGCGAATCCAGGCATTTT.

This chain links TRBV11-3 with TRBJ1-6; D possibly corresponds to TRBD1 (5 bases). This CDR3 spans 13 amino acids. The germline gives CDR1 SGHNT, CDR2 YENEEA. The V end was cut by 2 bases, the J end by 13 bases, with 12 bases between. The DNA of the CDR3 is TGTGCCAGCAGCTTACTCCAGGGCTCTCCCCTCCACTTT. Translated: CASSLLQGSPLHF.

The sample holds one count of this clone. This chain uses TRBV27 with TRBJ2-2, with D uncertain. V was pared by 6 bases and J by 7 bases, with 9 bases between. CDR1 and CDR2 (germline): MNHEY, SMNVEV (reference sequence). This CDR3 comprises 12 residues. Here the CDR3 DNA reads TGTGCCAGCAGCCTCCACGGCGGGGAGCTGTTTTTT. Protein: CASSLHGGELFF.

The rearrangement joins TRBV2 to TRBJ2-1; TRBD2 is a possible D gene (6 bases). CDR1 SNHLY and CDR2 FYNNEI come from the germline V gene. V was clipped by 6 bases and J by 2 bases, with 17 bases between them. This CDR3 spans 16 amino acids. CDR3 residues: CASRDPGLRTYNEQFF. The CDR3 bases are TGTGCCAGCAGAGACCCGGGACTTAGGACCTACAATGAGCAGTTCTTC.

V is TRBV4-2 and J is TRBJ2-6, with a possible D match to TRBD1 (5 bases). Per the germline V gene, CDR1 is LGHNA and CDR2 is YNFKEQ. CDR3 length: 18 amino acids. The V end lost 4 bases, the J end lost 1 base, and 17 bases lay between the germline ends. The CDR3 DNA sequence: TGTGCCAGCAGCCCAACAGGAGATGGTCGGTCTGGGGCCAACGTCCTGACTTTC. Translating gives CASSPTGDGRSGANVLTF.

The chain links TRBV7-3 to TRBJ2-5; 8 nucleotides agree with TRBD1. Germline loops: CDR1 SGHTA, CDR2 FQGTGA. V shed 1 base, J shed 5 bases, and the junction held 6 bases outside the gene matches. The CDR3 consists of 15 residues. The CDR3 bases are TGTGCCAGCAGCTTAATTCCAGGGGGCCGGGAGACCCAGTACTTC. Its protein is CASSLIPGGRETQYF.

This chain uses TRBV5-4 with TRBJ2-7; maybe TRBD1 (6 bases). Germline V gene lookup returns CDR1 SGHNT and CDR2 YYREEE (reference sequence). This CDR3 has 16 residues. V lost 0 bases and J lost 0, with 13 bases in between. The chain's CDR3 is CASSLAGTSLSYEQYF. Written as DNA, the CDR3 is TGTGCCAGCAGCTTGGCCGGGACAAGCCTCTCCTACGAGCAGTACTTC. Complete variable domain (other parts from reference TRBV5-4 and TRBJ2-7): ETGVTQSPTHLIKTRGQQVTLRCSSQSGHNTVSWYQQALGQGPQFIFQYYREEENGRGNFPPRFSGLQFPNYSSELNVNALELDDSALYLCASSLAGTSLSYEQYFGPGTRLTVT.

V gene TRBV9 combines with J gene TRBJ2-1; D is uncertain. There are 14 residues in the CDR3. The ends were cut back, 0 bases at V and 5 bases at J, with 9 bases in the middle. Germline CDR1 reads SGDLS; CDR2 reads YYNGEE. CDR3 region: CASSVEIEDNEQFF. The CDR3 DNA is TGTGCCAGCAGCGTAGAAATAGAGGACAATGAGCAGTTCTTC.

The chain combines TRBV6-5 with TRBJ1-4, with D unresolved. This CDR3 comprises 16 residues. Germline V gene lookup returns CDR1 MNHEY and CDR2 SVGAGI. The V end lost 4 bases, the J end lost 4 bases, and 16 bases lay between the germline ends. The CDR3 nucleotides read TGTGCCAGCAGTTTTAGACGGAGTCTTGATAATGAAAAACTGTTTTTT. It specifies CASSFRRSLDNEKLFF.

The V and J genes are TRBV7-2 and TRBJ2-5, with 8 bases matching TRBD1. This CDR3 is built from 14 residues. Germline CDR1 reads SGHTA; CDR2 reads FQGNSA. V gave up 5 bases and J gave up 5 bases; unmatched junction bases: 7. The CDR3 DNA is TGTGCCAGCAGCCCCCGACAGGGGCTGGAGACCCAGTACTTC. This sequence encodes CASSPRQGLETQYF.

The rearrangement links TRBV4-3 to TRBJ1-6; tentatively, D is TRBD1 (5 bases). Trimming took 1 base from V and 8 from J, leaving 9 bases between them. Germline assignment: CDR1 LGHNA and CDR2 YSLEER. CDR3 length: 14 residues. CDR3 sequence reads: CASSQVLGDSPLHF. CDR3 bases: TGCGCCAGCAGCCAAGTTTTAGGGGATTCACCCCTCCACTTT.

The V call is TRBV6-4, the J call TRBJ2-7, with a weak D call TRBD1 (5 bases). CDR1 is MRHNA, CDR2 SNTAGT, per germline. This CDR3 spans 17 amino acids. Trimming removed 3 bases from V and 0 bases from J, with 18 bases in between. The CDR3: CASSEASGIGGSYEQYF. The CDR3 DNA follows: TGTGCCAGCAGTGAGGCCTCAGGGATCGGTGGCTCCTACGAGCAGTACTTC.

The chain carries TRBV30 and TRBJ2-3; 9 nucleotides align to TRBD1. This CDR3 has 14 amino acids. Looked up from germline, CDR1 is GTSNPN and CDR2 is SVGIG (reference sequence). Trimming at V came to 5 bases and at J to 4 bases, leaving 7 bases not matched to a gene. CDR3 region: CAWGTGQGPDTQYF. The CDR3 DNA follows: TGTGCCTGGGGAACGGGACAGGGCCCAGATACGCAGTATTTT. Full variable domain (missing parts from reference TRBV30 and TRBJ2-3): SQTIHQWPATLVQPVGSPLSLECTVEGTSNPNLYWYRQAAGRGLQLLFYSVGIGQISSEVPQNLSASRPQDRQFILSSKKLLLSDSGFYLCAWGTGQGPDTQYFGPGTRLTVL.